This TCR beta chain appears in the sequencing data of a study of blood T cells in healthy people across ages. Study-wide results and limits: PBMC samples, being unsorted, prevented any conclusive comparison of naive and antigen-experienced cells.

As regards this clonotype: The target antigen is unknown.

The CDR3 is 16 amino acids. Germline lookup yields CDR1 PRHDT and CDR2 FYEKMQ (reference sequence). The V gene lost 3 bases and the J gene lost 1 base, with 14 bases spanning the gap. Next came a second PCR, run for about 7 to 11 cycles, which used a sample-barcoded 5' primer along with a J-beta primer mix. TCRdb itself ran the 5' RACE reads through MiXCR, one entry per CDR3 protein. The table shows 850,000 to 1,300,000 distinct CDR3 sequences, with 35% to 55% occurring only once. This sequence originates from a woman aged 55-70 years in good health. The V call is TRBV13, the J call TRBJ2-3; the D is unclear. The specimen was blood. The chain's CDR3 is CASSFRSESGTDTQYF. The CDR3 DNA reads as TGTGCCAGCAGCTTCCGGAGTGAGAGTGGCACAGATACGCAGTATTTT.